What follows are 18 T cell receptor beta chains derived from one specimen sequenced in a study of blood T cell repertoires in COVID-19. Repertoires were generated with immunoSEQ multiplex PCR, while TCRdb's copy carries only in-frame clones and drops some. The sample holds 70,000 or so clones; just under 80% are singletons and the top ten take more than 45%. Sample: peripheral blood. The receptor source for this set is a human donor in a cohort sampled during active COVID-19.

The chain employs TRBV4-1 and TRBJ2-1; possibly TRBD2 for D (6 bases). From germline, CDR1 is MGHRA and CDR2 YSYEKL. This CDR3 has 15 amino acids. Trimming removed 6 bases at V and 10 bases at J, with 22 bases between. CDR3: CASSLSGTAVAEQFF. The CDR3 DNA sequence: TGCGCCAGCAGTCTCTCCGGGACTGCCGTAGCGGAGCAGTTCTTC.

This clone came up a few times. The rearrangement links TRBV24-1 to TRBJ1-5, with 9 bases aligning to TRBD1. The germline V gene encodes CDR1 KGHDR and CDR2 SFDVKD. The CDR3 runs to 14 residues. V lost 5 bases, J lost 7 bases, and 5 bases stayed unmatched. The CDR3 DNA follows: TGTGCCACCAGTGCTACAGGGGGCGGGCAGCCCCAGCATTTT. Translation: CATSATGGGQPQHF.

The rearrangement joins TRBV5-6 to TRBJ1-2, with 9 bases lining up with TRBD1. V dropped 4 bases and J dropped 6; count of bases not matched to a gene: 7. Germline loops: CDR1 SGHDT, CDR2 YYEEEE. This CDR3 has 14 residues. CDR3 coding DNA: TGTGCCAGCAGCAGAAACAGGGGGCTCAATGGCTACACCTTC. Translation: CASSRNRGLNGYTF.

This chain joins TRBV10-2 and TRBJ1-5, with 9 bases identical to TRBD1. CDR3 length: 14 residues. In germline, CDR1 is WSHSY, CDR2 SAAADI. Trimming cost V 3 bases and J 4 bases; bases outside gene matches: 1. CDR3 sequence: CASSDGTGNQPQHF. In DNA form, the CDR3 reads TGCGCCAGCAGTGACGGGACAGGGAATCAGCCCCAGCATTTT.

The chain is built from TRBV29-1 and TRBJ1-2; D is perhaps TRBD1 (6 bases). Between the trimmed V and J ends, which lost 5 bases and 3 bases, there was a span of 13 bases. The CDR3 contains 13 residues. CDR1 is SQVTM, CDR2 ANQGSEA, per germline. The CDR3 DNA sequence: TGCAGCGTTAGACAGGCGAGCGACTATGGCTACACCTTC. Its protein product is CSVRQASDYGYTF.

J is TRBJ2-1 and V is TRBV19; 10 bases are shared with TRBD1. This CDR3 is built from 15 residues. In germline, CDR1 is LNHDA, CDR2 SQIVND (reference sequence). V trimming: 6 bases; J trimming: 3 bases; junction bases outside the gene matches: 5. The CDR3 is CASRPGTGDYNEQFF. For the CDR3, the DNA is TGTGCCAGTAGGCCCGGGACAGGGGACTACAATGAGCAGTTCTTC.

The genes are TRBV7-9 and TRBJ1-2; no clear D gene. V lost 1 base, J lost 4 bases, and 7 bases lay in between. The CDR3 has 13 residues. The germline gives CDR1 SEHNR, CDR2 FQNEAQ (reference sequence). CDR3 sequence reads: CASSLGSFYGYTF. CDR3 nucleotide sequence: TGTGCCAGCAGCTTAGGCAGTTTCTATGGCTACACCTTC. Looking up the rest from reference TRBV7-9 and TRBJ1-2 gives the full variable domain: DTGVSQNPRHKITKRGQNVTFRCDPISEHNRLYWYRQTLGQGPEFLTYFQNEAQLEKSRLLSDRFSAERPKGSFSTLEIQRTEQGDSAMYLCASSLGSFYGYTFGSGTRLTVV.

The rearrangement links TRBV25-1 to TRBJ1-1; 8 bases align to TRBD1. The CDR3 spans 15 residues. J was trimmed by 7 bases and V by 4 bases; bases with no gene match: 11. The germline gives CDR1 MGHDK, CDR2 SYGVNS. CDR3 in amino acids: CASSGARGLLGEAFF. The CDR3 DNA is TGTGCCAGCAGTGGCGCCAGGGGGCTTCTAGGTGAAGCTTTCTTT.

The rearrangement uses TRBV19 and TRBJ2-7; D is perhaps TRBD2 (6 bases). Trimming stripped 1 base from V and 1 base from J, with 8 bases between. CDR3 length: 14 amino acids. Germline assignment: CDR1 LNHDA and CDR2 SQIVND (reference sequence). The DNA of the CDR3 is TGTGCCAGTAGTATAGTCGCGGGGTCCTACGAGCAGTACTTC. Translating gives CASSIVAGSYEQYF.

In its sample, this clone was seen once. The J gene is TRBJ1-1, the V gene TRBV28, with D possibly matching TRBD1 (5 bases). V was clipped by 6 bases and J by 3 bases, with 11 bases between them. Germline values: CDR1 MDHEN, CDR2 SYDVKM. There are 13 residues in the CDR3. The CDR3 sequence is CASSPGGDTEAFF. DNA for the CDR3: TGTGCCAGCAGCCCGGGGGGGGACACTGAAGCTTTCTTT.

The V gene is TRBV19, the J gene TRBJ2-7; possible D gene TRBD1, 5 bases. With 1 base removed from V and 5 bases from J, the gap between germline ends came to 15 bases. There are 15 residues in the CDR3. Germline V CDR1 and CDR2: LNHDA, SQIVND (reference sequence). This CDR3 is CASSIAAAGPHEQYF. As DNA, the CDR3 is TGTGCCAGTAGTATAGCCGCGGCAGGGCCCCACGAGCAGTACTTC.

This chain links TRBV18 with TRBJ1-4; 7 bases line up with TRBD1. J gave up 4 bases and V 1 base, and 3 bases lay outside the gene matches. The CDR3 runs 15 residues. The germline V gene encodes CDR1 KGHSH and CDR2 LQKENI. CDR3 region: CASSPRDSLNEKLFF. CDR3 coding DNA: TGTGCCAGCTCACCACGGGACAGTCTTAATGAAAAACTGTTTTTT.

V usage is TRBV28 and J usage is TRBJ2-5; 10 positions agree with TRBD2. From germline, CDR1 is MDHEN and CDR2 SYDVKM. There are 17 residues in the CDR3. J was trimmed by 5 bases and V by 4 bases; bases with no gene match: 13. CDR3 nucleotides: TGTGCCAGCAGTTCATCACGCCTAGCGGGAGTTCGGGAGACCCAGTACTTC. Amino acid sequence: CASSSSRLAGVRETQYF.

CDR3 in amino acids: CASSLGMGRGPTQYF. CDR3 DNA sequence: TGTGCCAGCAGTCTAGGGATGGGCAGGGGGCCTACGCAGTATTTT. The genes are TRBV28 and TRBJ2-3; 8 bases are shared with TRBD1. From germline, CDR1 is MDHEN and CDR2 SYDVKM. The CDR3 is 15 residues long. V lost 5 bases and J lost 8; bases outside the gene matches: 12.

V is TRBV11-2 and J is TRBJ1-1; TRBD1 is a possible D gene (6 bases). Germline V lookup: CDR1 SGHAT, CDR2 FQNNGV. The CDR3 has 13 residues. V was cut by 4 bases and J by 5 bases, with 11 bases left in between. The CDR3 loop is CASSSQQGTEAFF. CDR3 DNA: TGTGCCAGCAGCTCACAACAGGGTACTGAAGCTTTCTTT.

J is TRBJ2-1 and V is TRBV19; 9 positions match TRBD2. Germline CDR1 is LNHDA and CDR2 is SQIVND (reference sequence). This CDR3 is built from 13 residues. V lost 7 bases to trimming and J lost 12 bases; unmatched junction nucleotides: 10. In DNA, the CDR3 is TGTGCCAGTAACCCAGCGGGAGGTAGTACGCAGTTCTTC. This sequence encodes CASNPAGGSTQFF.

The chain is built from TRBV10-3 and TRBJ1-1, with a tentative D call TRBD1 (6 bases). The CDR3 consists of 11 residues. Germline-derived CDR1 and CDR2 are ENHRY and SYGVKD. Trimming removed 8 bases from V and 3 bases from J, with 7 bases in between. In DNA form, the CDR3 reads TGTGCCATCGCAGGGGACACTGAAGCTTTCTTT. This gives the protein CAIAGDTEAFF.

The chain recombines TRBV15 with TRBJ1-3; TRBD1 agrees at 7 bases. Germline CDR1 is LNHNV and CDR2 is YYDKDF (reference sequence). CDR3 size: 16 residues. V lost 3 bases, J lost 1 base, and 6 bases stayed unmatched. The CDR3 protein is CATSSIAGGSGNTIYF. As DNA, the CDR3 is TGTGCCACCAGCAGTATTGCAGGGGGATCTGGAAACACCATATATTTT.